The next 24 T cell receptor beta chains were all read from a single sample in a study of blood T cell repertoires in COVID-19. Profiling relied on immunoSEQ multiplex PCR, and the TCRdb table lists in-frame clones only, not all of them. The sample lists 250,000 or so clones, approximately 85% occurring once. The sequenced sample was PBMCs or T cells enriched from blood (not recorded which). These receptors all come from a woman in her fifties or sixties who had recovered from COVID-19.

The chain links TRBV27 to TRBJ1-2; 11 bases agree with TRBD1. CDR3 length: 17 amino acids. V lost 4 bases and J lost 2; bases outside the gene matches: 9. Germline loops: CDR1 MNHEY, CDR2 SMNVEV (reference sequence). The CDR3 sequence is CASSSSWGTGGNYGYTF. DNA of the CDR3: TGTGCCAGCAGTTCCTCCTGGGGGACAGGGGGGAACTATGGCTACACCTTC.

This sequence joins TRBV12-3 or TRBV12-4 and TRBJ2-7; D remains ambiguous. The CDR3 totals 13 residues. The ends were cut back, 1 base at V and 1 base at J, with 5 bases in the middle. The DNA for the CDR3 is TGTGCCAGCAGTTTAGTCGGGTCCTACGAGCAGTACTTC. It encodes CASSLVGSYEQYF.

This clone was counted once. The chain couples TRBV28 to TRBJ2-7; unclear D gene. V was cut by 6 bases and J by 9 bases, with 15 bases left in between. The CDR3 consists of 12 residues. Germline CDR1 reads MDHEN; CDR2 reads SYDVKM. The CDR3 loop is CASRLTVGGQYF. The CDR3 DNA reads TGTGCCAGCAGACTAACTGTAGGCGGGCAGTACTTC.

This clone has a handful of counts. The genes are TRBV30 and TRBJ2-1, with D possibly being TRBD2 (6 bases). The germline V gene encodes CDR1 GTSNPN and CDR2 SVGIG (reference sequence). Trimming took 1 base from V and 10 from J, leaving 26 bases between them. CDR3 length: 17 residues. The CDR3 DNA reads TGTGCCTGGAGTGCTATCGGGGGAGTAGTTTTGGGTCGGGAGCAGTTCTTC. Translating it yields CAWSAIGGVVLGREQFF.

In this sample, this clone turned up once. This chain joins TRBV6-5 and TRBJ1-6, with 9 positions matching TRBD1. Trimming at V came to 4 bases and at J to 10 bases, leaving 5 bases not matched to a gene. Germline V gene data show CDR1 as MNHEY and CDR2 as SVGAGI. The CDR3 covers 14 residues. The CDR3: CASSWTGAGSPLHF. The CDR3 DNA sequence: TGTGCCAGCAGTTGGACAGGGGCGGGCTCACCCCTCCACTTT.

This chain joins TRBV5-1 and TRBJ2-5, with 11 nucleotides matching TRBD2. CDR3 size: 15 residues. Trimming removed 3 bases from V and 4 bases from J; junction bases left unmatched: 5. Germline V CDR1 and CDR2: SGHRS, YFSETQ. The DNA for the CDR3 is TGCGCCAGCAGCTCCGTAGCGGGAGGGGCAGAGACCCAGTACTTC. Translating gives CASSSVAGGAETQYF.

The chain has TRBV5-4 and TRBJ2-7; D possibly corresponds to TRBD1 (7 bases). The V end lost 1 base, the J end lost 4 bases, and 21 bases lay between the germline ends. Germline CDR1 reads SGHNT; CDR2 reads YYREEE (reference sequence). The CDR3 covers 17 residues. This chain's CDR3 is CASSLTTRGEHYYEQYF. CDR3 nucleotides: TGTGCCAGCAGCTTGACCACCAGGGGGGAGCATTATTACGAGCAGTACTTC.

The chain carries TRBV29-1 and TRBJ1-1; D remains ambiguous. The CDR3 has 16 amino acids. V lost 6 bases and J 1 base, leaving 21 bases between the germline ends. Looked up from germline, CDR1 is SQVTM and CDR2 is ANQGSEA. The CDR3, as DNA: TGCAGCGTCCTACGATCGCACAGAGCTTCGAACACTGAAGCTTTCTTT. Translating it yields CSVLRSHRASNTEAFF.

The chain employs TRBV9 and TRBJ2-1; 13 bases are shared with TRBD2. V dropped 4 bases and J dropped 9; count of bases not matched to a gene: 10. The germline gives CDR1 SGDLS, CDR2 YYNGEE. This CDR3 comprises 16 residues. The CDR3 reads CASSPGLAGVIGEQFF. The CDR3 DNA reads as TGTGCCAGCAGCCCTGGACTAGCGGGAGTTATCGGTGAGCAGTTCTTC.

The chain uses TRBV28 and TRBJ1-5; the D gene is possibly TRBD1 (6 bases). The CDR3 has 16 residues. Germline CDR1 is MDHEN and CDR2 is SYDVKM. Trimming took 6 bases from V and 1 from J, leaving 16 bases between them. CDR3 nucleotide sequence: TGTGCCAGCAGCTCAGAGGCAAGGGGGAGCAATCAGCCCCAGCATTTT. This encodes CASSSEARGSNQPQHF.

This clone was found once. V usage is TRBV27 and J usage is TRBJ2-6, with 11 bases aligning to TRBD1. Trimming took 8 bases from V and 3 from J; bases not matched to a gene: 6. Germline CDR1 reads MNHEY; CDR2 reads SMNVEV (reference sequence). The CDR3 has 16 amino acids. The CDR3 is CASGDRGYRGANVLTF. The CDR3 DNA reads as TGTGCCAGCGGGGACAGGGGGTATCGTGGGGCCAACGTCCTGACTTTC.

V is TRBV6-2 or TRBV6-3 and J is TRBJ1-5; weak D call: TRBD1 (5 bases). The CDR3 is 14 residues long. Germline V gene lookup returns CDR1 MNHEY and CDR2 SVGEGT. V lost 2 bases and J 7 bases, leaving 12 bases between the germline ends. The CDR3 DNA reads TGTGCCAGCAGTTACAGCGGGGGGAGACAGCCCCAGCATTTT. Translating it yields CASSYSGGRQPQHF.

This clone has more than one count but fewer than ten. The CDR3 here is CASSYLRGQGLAKNIQYF. For the CDR3, the DNA is TGTGCCAGCAGTTACCTCCGAGGACAGGGGCTAGCCAAAAACATTCAGTACTTC. The rearrangement joins TRBV28 to TRBJ2-4; TRBD1 agrees at 9 bases. The CDR3 consists of 18 residues. V was clipped by 4 bases and J by 0 bases; unmatched bases: 10. Germline V gives CDR1 MDHEN, CDR2 SYDVKM.

This rearrangement joins TRBV6-5 to TRBJ2-1, with 7 bases matching TRBD1. This CDR3 has 15 residues. Germline trimming cut 0 bases from V and 9 bases from J; bases unmatched to any gene: 8. Germline CDR1 and CDR2: MNHEY and SVGAGI. The chain's CDR3 is CASSYSGVGGGEQFF. In DNA form, the CDR3 reads TGTGCCAGCAGTTACTCAGGAGTAGGGGGCGGTGAGCAGTTCTTC.

CDR3 amino acids: CASSERQGFGYTF. CDR3 DNA: TGTGCCAGCAGTGAGAGACAGGGGTTTGGCTACACCTTC. The chain has TRBV2 and TRBJ1-2; the match to TRBD1 covers 8 bases. The germline V gene encodes CDR1 SNHLY and CDR2 FYNNEI. Trimming at V came to 3 bases and at J to 7 bases, leaving 4 bases not matched to a gene. The CDR3 loop spans 13 amino acids.

This clone was seen only once. The chain employs TRBV14 and TRBJ2-1, with 8 bases that match TRBD1. The length of the CDR3 is 16 residues. Germline lookup yields CDR1 SGHDN and CDR2 FVKESK. The junction had 6 bases not matched to a gene; V was cut back by 2 bases and J by 3 bases. CDR3 residues: CASSQLQGAVYNEQFF. The CDR3 DNA reads as TGTGCCAGCAGCCAACTTCAGGGGGCCGTCTACAATGAGCAGTTCTTC. Looking up the rest from reference TRBV14 and TRBJ2-1 gives the full variable domain: EAGVTQFPSHSVIEKGQTVTLRCDPISGHDNLYWYRRVMGKEIKFLLHFVKESKQDESGMPNNRFLAERTGGTYSTLKVQPAELEDSGVYFCASSQLQGAVYNEQFFGPGTRLTVL.

This chain joins TRBV2 and TRBJ2-2, with TRBD1 matching over 7 bases. This CDR3 has 14 residues. Germline assignment: CDR1 SNHLY and CDR2 FYNNEI. V dropped 7 bases and J dropped 6; count of bases not matched to a gene: 8. DNA for the CDR3: TGTGCCAGCACCACGGGACAGTACTCCGGGGAGCTGTTTTTT. It codes for CASTTGQYSGELFF.

The gene calls are TRBV19 and TRBJ1-2, with 9 bases aligning to TRBD1. V lost 5 bases, J lost 6 bases, and 10 bases stayed unmatched. CDR3 length equals 15 residues. Germline-derived CDR1 and CDR2 are LNHDA and SQIVND (reference sequence). The CDR3 DNA follows: TGTGCCAGTAGTTTGTACAGGGGGCAAGAGAATGGCTACACCTTC. It yields the protein CASSLYRGQENGYTF.

Here the CDR3 DNA reads TGTGCCAGCAGTACAGGCTCTGGGGCCAACGTCCTGACTTTC. Translation: CASSTGSGANVLTF. V is TRBV27 and J is TRBJ2-6; tentative D call: TRBD1 (5 bases). The CDR3 loop spans 14 amino acids. Trimming removed 5 bases from V and 0 bases from J, with 5 bases in between. CDR1 MNHEY and CDR2 SMNVEV come from the germline V gene (reference sequence). Supplemented by reference TRBV27 and TRBJ2-6, the full variable domain reads EAQVTQNPRYLITVTGKKLTVTCSQNMNHEYMSWYRQDPGLGLRQIYYSMNVEVTDKGDVPEGYKVSRKEKRNFPLILESPSPNQTSLYFCASSTGSGANVLTFGAGSRLTVL.

The chain is built from TRBV10-3 and TRBJ2-5, with D possibly TRBD1 on 5 matching bases. Germline V CDR1 and CDR2: ENHRY, SYGVKD. V lost 0 bases to trimming and J lost 10 bases, with 21 bases between them. The CDR3 covers 16 residues. CDR3 DNA sequence: TGTGCCATCAGTGAGTCGAAGGGGCAGGCCCCAGGGATCCAGTACTTC. Amino acids: CAISESKGQAPGIQYF.

This clone was observed a single time. This chain links TRBV5-1 with TRBJ2-5, with 10 bases matching TRBD1. The ends lost 4 bases at V and 4 bases at J; junction bases unmatched: 13. The CDR3 extends over 17 amino acids. In germline, CDR1 is SGHRS, CDR2 YFSETQ. The CDR3 DNA follows: TGCGCCAGCAGCCCGAGTCCCGGGACAGGGGACGGAGAGACCCAGTACTTC. It codes for CASSPSPGTGDGETQYF.

The rearrangement joins TRBV6-4 to TRBJ1-5, with D perhaps TRBD1 (6 bases). CDR1 and CDR2 from the germline V gene are MRHNA and SNTAGT. V lost 8 bases to trimming and J lost 2 bases, with 28 bases between them. The CDR3 contains 19 residues. In nucleotides, the CDR3 is TGTGCCAGCTACTCCCGAGGGACAATAAAGAATGGCGGCAATCAGCCCCAGCATTTT. Residues: CASYSRGTIKNGGNQPQHF.

The chain recombines TRBV7-9 with TRBJ1-5; TRBD1 is a possible D gene (5 bases). This CDR3 is 14 amino acids long. The germline CDR1 and CDR2 sequences are SEHNR and FQNEAQ (reference sequence). Trimming left V 4 bases short and J 3 bases short, with 10 bases between. The CDR3 DNA reads as TGTGCCAGCAGCTCCCACAGGTCCAATCAGCCCCAGCATTTT. Protein: CASSSHRSNQPQHF.

The chain links TRBV24-1 to TRBJ2-1; a weak D match, TRBD1 (6 bases). CDR1 is KGHDR, CDR2 SFDVKD, per germline. CDR3 size: 14 residues. Trimming removed 4 bases at V and 11 bases at J, with 17 bases between. The CDR3 DNA is TGTGCCACCAGTGACGCCGGGACACGCGGTAAGCAGTTCTTC. As protein: CATSDAGTRGKQFF.